The TCR beta chain under discussion was sequenced for a study of blood T cell repertoires in COVID-19. As processed by the authors: Researchers report that nucleated cell counts were estimated from reference gene primer amplification. This table comes from immunoSEQ multiplex PCR, and its TCRdb copy is limited to in-frame clones, with some not included. V, J and clone size derive from that table, while D and trimming were established from the DNA sequence. Of about 300,000 clones in the sample, around 85% are singletons; the top ten hold 1.9%. Recruits, aged roughly 18 to 95 years, lived in 24 US areas. Participants' reported clinical history set cohort assignment. Trimming shortened V by 0 bases and J by 4 bases, and 12 bases separated the two germline ends. The germline V gene has CDR1 KGHSH and CDR2 LQKENI. CDR3 length: 15 residues.

This sequence was found in a young woman who had been exposed to COVID-19. The source material was PBMCs or T cells enriched from blood (not recorded which). The V and J genes are TRBV18 and TRBJ1-2, with a tentative D call TRBD1 (5 bases). The chain's CDR3 is CASSPPGGALYGYTF. The CDR3 DNA reads TGTGCCAGCTCACCACCCGGAGGGGCTCTCTATGGCTACACCTTC.